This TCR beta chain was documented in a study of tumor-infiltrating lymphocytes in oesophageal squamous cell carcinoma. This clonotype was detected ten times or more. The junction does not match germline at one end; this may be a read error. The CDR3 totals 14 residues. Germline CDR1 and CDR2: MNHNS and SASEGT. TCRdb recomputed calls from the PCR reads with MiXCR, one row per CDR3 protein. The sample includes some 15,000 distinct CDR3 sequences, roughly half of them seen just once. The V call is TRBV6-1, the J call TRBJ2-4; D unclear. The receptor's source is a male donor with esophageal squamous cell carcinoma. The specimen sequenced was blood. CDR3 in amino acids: CASSKGGYNSPLHF. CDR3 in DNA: TGTGCCAGCAGTAAAGGCGGTTATAATTCACCCCTCCACTTC.